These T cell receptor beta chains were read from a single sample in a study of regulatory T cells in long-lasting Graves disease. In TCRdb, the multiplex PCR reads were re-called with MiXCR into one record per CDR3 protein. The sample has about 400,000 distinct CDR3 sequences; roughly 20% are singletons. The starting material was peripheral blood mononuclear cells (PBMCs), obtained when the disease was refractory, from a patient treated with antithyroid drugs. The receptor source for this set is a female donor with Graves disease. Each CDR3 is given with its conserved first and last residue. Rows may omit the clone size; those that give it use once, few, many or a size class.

CDR3 protein: CSARDQSNQPQHF
clone size: few
V gene: TRBV20-1

CDR3 protein: CASSEVWSSYEQYF
clone size: .
V gene: TRBV2

CDR3 protein: CASSLGTHEETQYF
clone size: many
V gene: TRBV9

CDR3 protein: CASSDAGKLFF
clone size: few
V gene: TRBV6-1

CDR3 protein: CASSFEGYNTDTQYF
clone size: .
V gene: TRBV7-2

CDR3 protein: CSATPGQGAGYEQYF
clone size: few
V gene: TRBV20-1

CDR3 protein: CASTIVGVYNEQFF
clone size: .
V gene: TRBV3-1

CDR3 protein: CASSLRASGGGELFF
clone size: many
V gene: TRBV7-2

CDR3 protein: CASSLRGTVEYSNQPQHF
clone size: few
V gene: TRBV27

CDR3 protein: CASRTGVSGRAGFRLYEQYF
clone size: many
V gene: TRBV2

CDR3 protein: CASSLEQGATEAFF
clone size: .
V gene: TRBV5-1

CDR3 protein: CASSRTSGASYEQYF
clone size: many
V gene: TRBV6-1

CDR3 protein: CASSLVVSMETQYF
clone size: few
V gene: TRBV5-6

CDR3 protein: CSVEDEAGTETQYF
clone size: few
V gene: TRBV29-1

CDR3 protein: CATSDGQGEREKLFF
clone size: few
V gene: TRBV24-1

CDR3 protein: CASSDPGTGNYGYTF
clone size: many
V gene: TRBV6-1

CDR3 protein: CAWSVVSGDLNTEAFF
clone size: .
V gene: TRBV30

CDR3 protein: CASSAIFAEGYTF
clone size: many
V gene: TRBV12-3/TRBV12-4

CDR3 protein: CSARGSGRGLNIQYF
clone size: few
V gene: TRBV20-1

CDR3 protein: CASNTPGTSIHEQYF
clone size: many
V gene: TRBV2

CDR3 protein: CSASSDSYSGNTIYF
clone size: few
V gene: TRBV20-1

CDR3 protein: CASSSEASPYEQYF
clone size: .
V gene: TRBV7-6